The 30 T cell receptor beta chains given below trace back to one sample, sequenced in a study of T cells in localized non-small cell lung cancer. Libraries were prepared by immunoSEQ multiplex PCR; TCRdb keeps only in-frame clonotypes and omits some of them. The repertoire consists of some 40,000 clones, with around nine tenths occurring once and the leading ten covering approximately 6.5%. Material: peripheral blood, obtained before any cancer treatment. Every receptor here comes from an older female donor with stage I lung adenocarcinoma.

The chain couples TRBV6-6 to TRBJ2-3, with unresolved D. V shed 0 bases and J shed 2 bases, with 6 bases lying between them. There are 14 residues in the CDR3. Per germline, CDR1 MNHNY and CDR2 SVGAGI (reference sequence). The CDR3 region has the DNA TGTGCCAGCAGTTACTCCCCCCTCACAGATACGCAGTATTTT. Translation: CASSYSPLTDTQYF.

CDR3 sequence: CASSAGTGIYEQYF. DNA for the CDR3: TGCGCCAGCAGCGCGGGGACAGGGATTTACGAGCAGTACTTC. The V and J genes are TRBV5-1 and TRBJ2-7, with 9 bases lining up with TRBD1. With 4 bases clipped from V and 4 bases from J, the junction kept 6 bases outside the gene matches. Per germline, CDR1 SGHRS and CDR2 YFSETQ. CDR3 length: 14 residues.

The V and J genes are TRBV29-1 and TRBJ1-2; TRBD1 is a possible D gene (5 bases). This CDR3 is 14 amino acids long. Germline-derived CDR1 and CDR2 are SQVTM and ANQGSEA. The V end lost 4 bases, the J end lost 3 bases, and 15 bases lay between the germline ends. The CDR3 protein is CSVVMGGGYYGYTF. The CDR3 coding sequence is TGCAGCGTTGTAATGGGGGGTGGATACTATGGCTACACCTTC. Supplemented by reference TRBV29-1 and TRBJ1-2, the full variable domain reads SAVISQKPSRDICQRGTSLTIQCQVDSQVTMMFWYRQQPGQSLTLIATANQGSEATYESGFVIDKFPISRPNLTFSTLTVSNMSPEDSSIYLCSVVMGGGYYGYTFGSGTRLTVV.

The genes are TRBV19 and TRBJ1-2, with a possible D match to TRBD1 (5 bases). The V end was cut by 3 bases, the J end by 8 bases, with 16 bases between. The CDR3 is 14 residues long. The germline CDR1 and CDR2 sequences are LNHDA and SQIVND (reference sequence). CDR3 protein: CASSIIGGGGGYTF. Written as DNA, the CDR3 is TGTGCCAGTAGTATCATCGGTGGGGGTGGAGGCTACACCTTC.

In nucleotides, the CDR3 is TGTGCCACCCCCAACTGCGGGGGGTCCTACAATGAGCAGTTCTTC. It encodes CATPNCGGSYNEQFF. J is TRBJ2-1 and V is TRBV27, with 8 bases lining up with TRBD2. The CDR3 is 15 residues long. CDR1 and CDR2 from the germline V gene are MNHEY and SMNVEV (reference sequence). The V segment lost 10 bases and the J segment 1 base; nucleotides outside the gene matches: 9.

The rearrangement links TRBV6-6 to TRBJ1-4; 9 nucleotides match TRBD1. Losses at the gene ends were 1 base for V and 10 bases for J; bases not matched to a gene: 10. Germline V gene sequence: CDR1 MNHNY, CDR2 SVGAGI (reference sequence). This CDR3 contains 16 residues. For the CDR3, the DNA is TGTGCCAGCAGTTACTTATTGACAGGGGGTTTGGGAAAACTGTTTTTT. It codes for CASSYLLTGGLGKLFF.

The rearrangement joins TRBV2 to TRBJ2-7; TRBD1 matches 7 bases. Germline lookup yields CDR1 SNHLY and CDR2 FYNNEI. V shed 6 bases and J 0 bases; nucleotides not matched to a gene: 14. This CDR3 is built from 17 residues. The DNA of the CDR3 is TGTGCCAGCAGAAAAGGGATAGACAACAGGGGCTCCTACGAGCAGTACTTC. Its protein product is CASRKGIDNRGSYEQYF.

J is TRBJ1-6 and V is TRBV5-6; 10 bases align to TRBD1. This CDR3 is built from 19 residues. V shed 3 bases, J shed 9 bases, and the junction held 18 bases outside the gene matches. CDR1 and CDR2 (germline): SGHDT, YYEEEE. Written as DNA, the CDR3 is TGTGCCAGCAGCTCCGGACAGGGGGGCACCCTTTATAGTGGTTCACCCCTCCACTTT. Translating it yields CASSSGQGGTLYSGSPLHF.

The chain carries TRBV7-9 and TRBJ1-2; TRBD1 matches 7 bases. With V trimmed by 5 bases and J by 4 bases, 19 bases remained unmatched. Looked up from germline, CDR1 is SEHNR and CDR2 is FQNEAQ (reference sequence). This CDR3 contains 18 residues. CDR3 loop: CASSTISSRTGPRYGYTF. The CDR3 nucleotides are TGTGCCAGCAGCACCATTTCGAGCAGGACAGGACCACGCTATGGCTACACCTTC.

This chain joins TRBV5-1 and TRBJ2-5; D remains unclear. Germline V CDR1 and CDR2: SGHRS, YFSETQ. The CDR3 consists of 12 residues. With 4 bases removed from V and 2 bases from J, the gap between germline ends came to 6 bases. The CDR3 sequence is CASSLKQETQYF. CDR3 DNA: TGCGCCAGCAGCCTGAAACAAGAGACCCAGTACTTC.

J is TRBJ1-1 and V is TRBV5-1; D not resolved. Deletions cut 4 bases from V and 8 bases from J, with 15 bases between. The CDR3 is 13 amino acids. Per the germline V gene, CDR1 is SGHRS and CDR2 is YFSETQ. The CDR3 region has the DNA TGCGCCAGCAGCCTTGTGGGATTGGGGGAAGCTTTCTTT. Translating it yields CASSLVGLGEAFF.

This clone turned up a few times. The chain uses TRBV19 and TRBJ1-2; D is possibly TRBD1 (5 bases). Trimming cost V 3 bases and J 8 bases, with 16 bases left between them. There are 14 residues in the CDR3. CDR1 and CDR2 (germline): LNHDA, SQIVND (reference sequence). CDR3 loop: CASSMVQQGGGYTF. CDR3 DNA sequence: TGTGCCAGTAGTATGGTCCAGCAGGGTGGCGGCTACACCTTC.

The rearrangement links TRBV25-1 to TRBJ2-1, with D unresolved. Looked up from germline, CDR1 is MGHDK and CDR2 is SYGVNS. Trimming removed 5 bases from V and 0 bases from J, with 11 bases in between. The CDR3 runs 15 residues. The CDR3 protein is CASSISLSSYNEQFF. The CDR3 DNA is TGTGCCAGCAGTATAAGTCTGAGCTCCTACAATGAGCAGTTCTTC.

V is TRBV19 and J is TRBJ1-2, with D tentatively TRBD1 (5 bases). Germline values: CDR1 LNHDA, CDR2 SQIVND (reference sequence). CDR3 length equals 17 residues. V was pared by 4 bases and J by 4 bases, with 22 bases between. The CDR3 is CASSSPGRGGGVYGYTF. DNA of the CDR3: TGTGCCAGTAGTAGCCCTGGTCGGGGCGGCGGGGTCTATGGCTACACCTTC. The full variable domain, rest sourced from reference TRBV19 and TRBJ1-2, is DGGITQSPKYLFRKEGQNVTLSCEQNLNHDAMYWYRQDPGQGLRLIYYSQIVNDFQKGDIAEGYSVSREKKESFPLTVTSAQKNPTAFYLCASSSPGRGGGVYGYTFGSGTRLTVV.

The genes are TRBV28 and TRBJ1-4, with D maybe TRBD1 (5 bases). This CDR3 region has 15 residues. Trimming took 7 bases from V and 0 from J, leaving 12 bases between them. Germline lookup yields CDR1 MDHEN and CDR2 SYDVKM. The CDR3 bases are TGTGCCAGCACTTGGGACGGGGCAACTAATGAAAAACTGTTTTTT. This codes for CASTWDGATNEKLFF.

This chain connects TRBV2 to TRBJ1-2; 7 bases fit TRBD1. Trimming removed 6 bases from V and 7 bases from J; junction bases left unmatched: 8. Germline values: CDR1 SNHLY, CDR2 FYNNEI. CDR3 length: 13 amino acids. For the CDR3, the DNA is TGTGCCAGCAGGAATGAAGGGACAGCTGGCTACACCTTC. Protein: CASRNEGTAGYTF. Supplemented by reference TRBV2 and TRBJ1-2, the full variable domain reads EPEVTQTPSHQVTQMGQEVILRCVPISNHLYFYWYRQILGQKVEFLVSFYNNEISEKSEIFDDQFSVERPDGSNFTLKIRSTKLEDSAMYFCASRNEGTAGYTFGSGTRLTVV.

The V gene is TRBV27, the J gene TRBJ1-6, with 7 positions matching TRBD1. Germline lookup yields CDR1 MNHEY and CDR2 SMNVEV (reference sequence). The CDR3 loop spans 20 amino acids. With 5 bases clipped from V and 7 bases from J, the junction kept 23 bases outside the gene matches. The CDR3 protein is CASSPLYFAGTAISNSPLHF. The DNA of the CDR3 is TGTGCCAGCAGTCCCCTTTACTTCGCCGGGACAGCCATTTCGAATTCACCCCTCCACTTT.

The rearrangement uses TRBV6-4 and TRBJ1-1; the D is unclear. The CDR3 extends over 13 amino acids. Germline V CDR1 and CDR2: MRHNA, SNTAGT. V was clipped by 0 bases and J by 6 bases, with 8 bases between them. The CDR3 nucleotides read TGTGCCAGCAGTGACTCCTGGAGTTCTGAAGCTTTCTTT. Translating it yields CASSDSWSSEAFF.

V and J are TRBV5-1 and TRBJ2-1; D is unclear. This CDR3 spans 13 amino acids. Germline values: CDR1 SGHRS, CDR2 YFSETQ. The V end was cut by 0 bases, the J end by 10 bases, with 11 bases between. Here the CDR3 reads CASSLAPFGEQFF. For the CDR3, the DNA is TGCGCCAGCAGCTTGGCCCCCTTCGGAGAGCAGTTCTTC. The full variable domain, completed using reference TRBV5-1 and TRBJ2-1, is KAGVTQTPRYLIKTRGQQVTLSCSPISGHRSVSWYQQTPGQGLQFLFEYFSETQRNKGNFPGRFSGRQFSNSRSEMNVSTLELGDSALYLCASSLAPFGEQFFGPGTRLTVL.

DNA of the CDR3: TGTGCCAGTAGTCCCAACAGGGGGAAGAACACCGGGGAGCTGTTTTTT. Translated: CASSPNRGKNTGELFF. This sequence joins TRBV19 and TRBJ2-2; 8 bases match TRBD1. Germline V CDR1 and CDR2: LNHDA, SQIVND (reference sequence). The CDR3 is made up of 16 amino acids. V lost 5 bases and J lost 1; bases outside the gene matches: 6.

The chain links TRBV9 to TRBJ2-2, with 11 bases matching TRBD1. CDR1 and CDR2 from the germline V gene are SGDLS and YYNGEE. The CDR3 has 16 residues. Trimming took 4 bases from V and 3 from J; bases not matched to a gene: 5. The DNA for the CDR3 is TGTGCCAGCAGCCCCCGGACAGGGGGCGACACCGGGGAGCTGTTTTTT. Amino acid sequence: CASSPRTGGDTGELFF.

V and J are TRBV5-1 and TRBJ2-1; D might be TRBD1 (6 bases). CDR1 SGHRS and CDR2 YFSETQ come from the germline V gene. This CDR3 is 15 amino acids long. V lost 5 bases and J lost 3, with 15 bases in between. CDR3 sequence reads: CASRPVGGDYNEQFF. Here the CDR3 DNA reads TGCGCCAGCAGACCAGTTGGGGGCGACTACAATGAGCAGTTCTTC.

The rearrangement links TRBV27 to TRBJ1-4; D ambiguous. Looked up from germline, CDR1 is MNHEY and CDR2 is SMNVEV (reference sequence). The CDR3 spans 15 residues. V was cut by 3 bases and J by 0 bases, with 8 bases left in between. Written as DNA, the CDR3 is TGTGCCAGCAGTTTCCGCCAAGCAACTAATGAAAAACTGTTTTTT. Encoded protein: CASSFRQATNEKLFF.

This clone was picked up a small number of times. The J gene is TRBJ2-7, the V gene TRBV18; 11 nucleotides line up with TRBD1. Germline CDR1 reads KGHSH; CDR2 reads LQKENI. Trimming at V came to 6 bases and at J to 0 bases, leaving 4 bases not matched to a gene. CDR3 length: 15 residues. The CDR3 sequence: CASSLGQGASYEQYV. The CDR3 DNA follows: TGTGCCAGCTCCCTTGGACAGGGGGCCTCCTACGAGCAGTACGTC.

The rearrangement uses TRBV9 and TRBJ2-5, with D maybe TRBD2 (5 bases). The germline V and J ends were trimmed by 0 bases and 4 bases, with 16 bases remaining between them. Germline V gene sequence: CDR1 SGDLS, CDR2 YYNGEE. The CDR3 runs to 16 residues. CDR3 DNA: TGTGCCAGCAGCGTAGGAGGGTTGGGCAGCGGAGAGACCCAGTACTTC. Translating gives CASSVGGLGSGETQYF.

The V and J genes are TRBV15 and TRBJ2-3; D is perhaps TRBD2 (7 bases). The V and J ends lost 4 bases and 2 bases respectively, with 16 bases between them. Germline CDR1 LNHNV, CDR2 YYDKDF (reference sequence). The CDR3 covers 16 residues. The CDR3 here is CATSTGRGALTDTQYF. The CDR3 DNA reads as TGTGCCACCAGCACGGGACGGGGGGCCCTCACAGATACGCAGTATTTT.

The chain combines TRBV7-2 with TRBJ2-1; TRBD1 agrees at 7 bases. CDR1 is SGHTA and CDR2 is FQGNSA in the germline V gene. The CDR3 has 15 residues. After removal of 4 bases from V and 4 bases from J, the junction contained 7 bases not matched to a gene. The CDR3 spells CASSSLWTGYNEQFF. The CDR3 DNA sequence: TGTGCCAGCAGCTCACTCTGGACAGGTTACAATGAGCAGTTCTTC.

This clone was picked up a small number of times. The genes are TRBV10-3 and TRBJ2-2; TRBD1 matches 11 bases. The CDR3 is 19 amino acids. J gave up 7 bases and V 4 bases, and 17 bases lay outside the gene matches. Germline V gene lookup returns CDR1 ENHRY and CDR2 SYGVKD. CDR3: CAISVTSGTGGYFSGELFF. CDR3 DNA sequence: TGTGCCATCAGTGTTACTTCCGGGACAGGGGGTTATTTTAGCGGGGAGCTGTTTTTT.

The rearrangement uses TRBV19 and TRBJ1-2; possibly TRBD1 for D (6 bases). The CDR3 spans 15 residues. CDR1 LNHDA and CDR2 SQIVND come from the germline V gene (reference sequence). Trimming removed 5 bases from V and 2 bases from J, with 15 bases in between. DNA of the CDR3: TGTGCCAGTAGTCTACAAGACAGGTCGAACTATGGCTACACCTTC. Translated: CASSLQDRSNYGYTF.

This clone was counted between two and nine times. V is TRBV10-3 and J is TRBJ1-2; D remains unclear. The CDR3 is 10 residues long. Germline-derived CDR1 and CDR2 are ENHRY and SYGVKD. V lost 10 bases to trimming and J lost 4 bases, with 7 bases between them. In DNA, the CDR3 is TGTGCCAACTCAACCTATGGCTACACCTTC. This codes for CANSTYGYTF.